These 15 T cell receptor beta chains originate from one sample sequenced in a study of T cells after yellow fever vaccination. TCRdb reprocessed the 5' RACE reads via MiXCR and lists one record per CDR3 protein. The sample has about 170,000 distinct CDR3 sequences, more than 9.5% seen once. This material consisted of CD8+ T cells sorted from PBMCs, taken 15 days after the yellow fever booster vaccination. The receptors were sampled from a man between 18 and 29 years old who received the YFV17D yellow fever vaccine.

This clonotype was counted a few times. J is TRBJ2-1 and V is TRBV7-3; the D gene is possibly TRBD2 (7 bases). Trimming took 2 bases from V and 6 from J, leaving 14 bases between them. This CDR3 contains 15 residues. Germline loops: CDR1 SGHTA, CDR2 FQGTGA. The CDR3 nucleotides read TGTGCCAGCAGCTTATCCGGGGGGCGGTTCAATGAGCAGTTCTTC. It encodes CASSLSGGRFNEQFF. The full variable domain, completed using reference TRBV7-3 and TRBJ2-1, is GAGVSQTPSNKVTEKGKYVELRCDPISGHTALYWYRQSLGQGPEFLIYFQGTGAADDSGLPNDRFFAVRPEGSVSTLKIQRTERGDSAVYLCASSLSGGRFNEQFFGPGTRLTVL.

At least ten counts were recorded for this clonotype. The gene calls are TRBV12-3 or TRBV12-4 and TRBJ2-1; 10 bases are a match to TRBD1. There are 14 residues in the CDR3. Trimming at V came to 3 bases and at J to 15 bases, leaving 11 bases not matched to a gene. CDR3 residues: CASSFRDRGPLPFF. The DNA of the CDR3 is TGTGCCAGCAGTTTCCGGGACAGGGGTCCCCTTCCGTTCTTC.

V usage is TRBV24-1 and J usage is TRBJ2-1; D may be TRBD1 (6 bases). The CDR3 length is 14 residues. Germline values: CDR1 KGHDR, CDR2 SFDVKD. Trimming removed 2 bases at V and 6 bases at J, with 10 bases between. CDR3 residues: CATSDSGHSNEQFF. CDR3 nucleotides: TGTGCCACCAGTGATTCGGGACACTCCAATGAGCAGTTCTTC.

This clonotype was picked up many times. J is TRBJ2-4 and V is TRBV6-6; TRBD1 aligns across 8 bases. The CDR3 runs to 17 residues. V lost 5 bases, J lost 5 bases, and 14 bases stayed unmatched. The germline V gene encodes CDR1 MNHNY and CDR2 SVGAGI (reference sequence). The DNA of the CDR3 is TGTGCCAGCAGTACTGGACAGGGCCAGCTCGCGGAAAACATTCAGTACTTC. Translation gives CASSTGQGQLAENIQYF.

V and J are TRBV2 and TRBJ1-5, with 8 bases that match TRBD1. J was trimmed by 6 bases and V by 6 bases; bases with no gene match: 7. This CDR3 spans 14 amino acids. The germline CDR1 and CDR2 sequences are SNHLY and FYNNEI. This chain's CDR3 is CASRETGEGQPQHF. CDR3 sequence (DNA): TGTGCCAGCAGGGAGACAGGGGAGGGTCAGCCCCAGCATTTT.

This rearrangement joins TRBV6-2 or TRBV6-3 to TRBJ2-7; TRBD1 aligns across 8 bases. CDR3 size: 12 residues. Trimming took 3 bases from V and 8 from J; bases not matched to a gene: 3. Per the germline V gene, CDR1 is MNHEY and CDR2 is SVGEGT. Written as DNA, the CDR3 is TGTGCCAGCAGTTATGGACAGGGAAAGCAGTACTTC. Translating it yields CASSYGQGKQYF.

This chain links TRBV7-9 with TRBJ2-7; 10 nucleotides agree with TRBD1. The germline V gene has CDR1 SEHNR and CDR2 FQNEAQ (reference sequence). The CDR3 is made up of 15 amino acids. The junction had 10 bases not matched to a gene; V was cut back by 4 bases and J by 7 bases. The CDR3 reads CASSWGTGVAREQYV. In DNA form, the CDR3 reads TGTGCCAGCAGCTGGGGGACAGGGGTCGCGCGGGAGCAGTACGTC.

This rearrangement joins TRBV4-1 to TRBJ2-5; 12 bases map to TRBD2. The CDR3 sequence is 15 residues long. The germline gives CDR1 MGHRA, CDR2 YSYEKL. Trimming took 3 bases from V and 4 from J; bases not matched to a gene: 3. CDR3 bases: TGCGCCAGCAGCCAGACTAGCGGGGGAGGAGAGACCCAGTACTTC. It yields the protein CASSQTSGGGETQYF.

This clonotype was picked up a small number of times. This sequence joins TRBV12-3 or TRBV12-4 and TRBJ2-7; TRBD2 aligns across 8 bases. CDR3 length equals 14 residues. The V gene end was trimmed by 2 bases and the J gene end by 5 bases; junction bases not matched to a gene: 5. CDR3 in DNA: TGTGCCAGCAGTTTATACCGGGGGGGCGACGAGCAGTACTTC. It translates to CASSLYRGGDEQYF.

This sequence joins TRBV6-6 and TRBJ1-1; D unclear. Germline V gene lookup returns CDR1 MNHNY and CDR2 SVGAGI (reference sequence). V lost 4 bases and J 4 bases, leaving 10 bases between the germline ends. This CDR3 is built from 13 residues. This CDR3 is CASSWEVGTEAFF. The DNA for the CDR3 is TGTGCCAGCAGTTGGGAGGTCGGCACTGAAGCTTTCTTT.

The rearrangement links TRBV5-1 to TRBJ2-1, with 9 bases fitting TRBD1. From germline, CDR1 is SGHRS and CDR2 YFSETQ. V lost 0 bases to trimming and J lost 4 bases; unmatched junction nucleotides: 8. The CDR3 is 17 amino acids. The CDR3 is CASSLGDYRGPYNEQFF. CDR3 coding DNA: TGCGCCAGCAGCTTGGGGGACTACAGGGGGCCATACAATGAGCAGTTCTTC.

The CDR3 region is CASSFCPGGAVCEQFF. The CDR3 DNA sequence: TGTGCCAGCAGTTTTTGCCCAGGGGGCGCGGTTTGTGAGCAGTTCTTC. The genes are TRBV12-3 or TRBV12-4 and TRBJ2-1; 8 bases are shared with TRBD1. The CDR3 sequence is 16 residues long. The ends lost 3 bases at V and 9 bases at J; junction bases unmatched: 13.

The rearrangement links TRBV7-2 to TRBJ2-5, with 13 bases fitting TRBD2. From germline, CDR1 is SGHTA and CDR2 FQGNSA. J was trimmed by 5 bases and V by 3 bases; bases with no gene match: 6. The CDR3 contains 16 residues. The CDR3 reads CASSLTSGGLGETQYF. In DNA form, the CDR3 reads TGTGCCAGCAGCTTGACTAGCGGGGGGCTGGGGGAGACCCAGTACTTC.

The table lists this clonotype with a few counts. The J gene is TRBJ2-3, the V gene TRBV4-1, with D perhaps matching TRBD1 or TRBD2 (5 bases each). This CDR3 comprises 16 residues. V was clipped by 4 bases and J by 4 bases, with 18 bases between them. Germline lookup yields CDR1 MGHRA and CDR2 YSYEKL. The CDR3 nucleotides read TGCGCCAGCAGCCGTCCGGCAGCGAGGGACCCAGATACGCAGTATTTT. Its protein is CASSRPAARDPDTQYF.

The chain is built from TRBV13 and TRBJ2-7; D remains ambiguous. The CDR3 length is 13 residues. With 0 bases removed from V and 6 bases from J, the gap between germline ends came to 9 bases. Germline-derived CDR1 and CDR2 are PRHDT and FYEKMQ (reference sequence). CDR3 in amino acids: CASSLGLIPEQYV. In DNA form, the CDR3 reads TGTGCCAGCAGCTTAGGCCTAATACCCGAGCAGTACGTC.